This entry is about one T cell receptor (beta chain). Methods used by the authors: Using reference gene primer amplification, nucleated cell counts were estimated. Using immunoSEQ multiplex PCR, the repertoire was profiled, and TCRdb retains in-frame clones only, with some absent. V, J and clone size are those of that table, while D and trimming were read from the DNA. The sample has more than 85,000 clones; 92% are singletons. The sample comes from a study of blood T cell repertoires in COVID-19. The wider study: From the United States, Italy and Spain came samples of acute and convalescent COVID-19. Sources were T cells, B-cell-depleted T cells, or PBMCs; the material itself was cDNA or gDNA.

Germline assignment: CDR1 MDHEN and CDR2 SYDVKM. The CDR3 is 15 amino acids. Trimming removed 1 base from V and 8 bases from J; junction bases left unmatched: 4. Sequencing input: peripheral blood. The chain uses TRBV28 and TRBJ2-1; TRBD2 agrees at 11 bases. This TCR came from a man between 65 and 85 years old with acute or convalescent COVID-19. The CDR3 nucleotides read TGTGCCAGCAGTTTATTGACTAGCGGGAATGATGAGCAGTTCTTC. Its protein product is CASSLLTSGNDEQFF.